The T cell receptor (beta chain) under discussion was sequenced for a study of regulatory T cells in long-lasting Graves disease. Findings and caveats of the study: Researchers reported studying only peripheral blood, not thyroid tissue. There was favoring of TRBV28, TRBJ1-2 and TRBJ2-5 in persistent disease.

CDR1 SGHAT and CDR2 FQNNGV come from the germline V gene. CDR3 size: 14 residues. Trimming removed 5 bases at V and 7 bases at J, with 17 bases between. Relying on iRepertoire HTBI primers and Arm-PCR of CDR3 regions, the team built TCR beta libraries. Each CDR3 protein gets one entry after TCRdb re-called the multiplex PCR reads with MiXCR. The profile shows fewer than 450,000 distinct CDR3 sequences, over 12% of them singletons. The time point here: newly diagnosed GD, antithyroid drugs for less than 3 months. PBMC-derived RNA was used for the TCR library. This clonotype was recorded at least ten times. Its antigen is currently unknown. The sample was also linked to a second study, of T cells in Graves' hyperthyroidism and ophthalmopathy.

V gene TRBV11-2 combines with J gene TRBJ1-1; D unresolved. The origin of this receptor is a middle-aged woman with Graves disease. The sequenced sample was peripheral blood mononuclear cells (PBMCs), obtained at new diagnosis, from a patient treated with antithyroid drugs. CDR3 amino acids: CASSLSHSVNEAFF. CDR3 coding DNA: TGTGCCAGCAGCCTTTCACACTCGGTCAATGAAGCTTTCTTT.